Below, one T cell receptor (beta chain) is given with its context. The sample comes from a study of blood T cell repertoires in COVID-19. CDR1 is SGHTA, CDR2 FQGTGA, per germline. Trimming at V came to 6 bases and at J to 10 bases, leaving 9 bases not matched to a gene. The CDR3 covers 14 residues. Profiled with immunoSEQ multiplex PCR; TCRdb holds only in-frame clones, not every one. Of some 340,000 clones listed, roughly 85% are singletons. J is TRBJ2-1 and V is TRBV7-3, with TRBD2 matching 10 bases. Sequenced input: peripheral blood. This sequence was found in a woman aged 18-29 years with acute or convalescent COVID-19. The CDR3 reads CASRWDSGRSEQFF. In DNA form, the CDR3 reads TGTGCCAGCAGGTGGGATAGCGGGAGGTCGGAGCAGTTCTTC.